The clone carrying this T cell receptor beta chain was seen just once. Its antigen is as yet unknown. Here immunoSEQ multiplex PCR was the method, and the copy in TCRdb shows in-frame clones only, minus some. The table lists about 120,000 clones, 90% of them singletons, with about 0.18% in the top ten. The data originate from a study of graft-versus-host responses after intestinal transplantation. Across the study: Isolated intestinal, liver-intestinal, or multivisceral transplants had been given to the recipients. Anti-thymocyte globulin was used for induction in all recipients, who then took tacrolimus and steroids for approximately 3 years.

The germline V and J ends were trimmed by 1 base and 2 bases, with 9 bases remaining between them. Germline CDR1 SGHVS, CDR2 FNYEAQ. The CDR3 has 15 amino acids. Study outcomes and limitations: High graft-versus-host to host-versus-graft clonal ratios were found in allografts of patients who had graft-donor T cell macrochimerism. An association linked early post-transplant HvG declines with peak circulating GvH clone levels.

The material was unstimulated CD4+ T cells sorted from spleen or lymph node cells, obtained before intestinal transplant. The sequence derives from a human donor who received an intestinal transplant. The V gene is TRBV7-6, the J gene TRBJ2-1; the D is unclear. CDR3 sequence (DNA): TGTGCCAGCAGCTTAGTTTTCGGTACCTACAATGAGCAGTTCTTC. Its translation: CASSLVFGTYNEQFF.